Each of the 27 T cell receptor beta chains below was sequenced from the same sample in a study of type 1 regulatory T cells. TCRdb used MiXCR to reprocess the reads, holding one entry per CDR3 protein. The data contain approximately 100,000 distinct CDR3 sequences, 25% to 40% of them singletons. Sequenced material: CD4+ T cells, either the whole sample or a sorted fraction (not recorded which). The receptors come from a human donor in good health.

The CDR3 DNA reads as TGCAGTGCGAACCGTCAGGCAGTGGGTAATTCACCCCTCCACTTT. Its translation is CSANRQAVGNSPLHF. The J gene is TRBJ1-6, the V gene TRBV20-1; no clear D gene. The CDR3 totals 15 residues. Germline V gene sequence: CDR1 DFQATT, CDR2 SNEGSKA (reference sequence). The V end lost 6 bases, the J end lost 6 bases, and 18 bases lay between the germline ends.

This clonotype was observed a few times. The V call is TRBV20-1, the J call TRBJ2-7; 8 bases fit TRBD1. This CDR3 comprises 13 residues. Germline lookup yields CDR1 DFQATT and CDR2 SNEGSKA (reference sequence). With 3 bases clipped from V and 6 bases from J, the junction kept 7 bases outside the gene matches. The CDR3 DNA reads as TGCAGTGCTAGCTTAGCAGGGGGCGCCGAGCAGTACTTC. This translates into CSASLAGGAEQYF.

J is TRBJ1-2 and V is TRBV6-2 or TRBV6-3; D possibly corresponds to TRBD1 (6 bases). The V end was cut by 2 bases, the J end by 4 bases, with 14 bases between. Germline values: CDR1 MNHEY, CDR2 SVGEGT. This CDR3 contains 15 residues. CDR3 DNA sequence: TGTGCCAGCAGTTACGATAGACAGGCTGTCTATGGCTACACCTTC. This encodes CASSYDRQAVYGYTF.

The rearrangement links TRBV20-1 to TRBJ2-1; 12 nucleotides line up with TRBD2. This CDR3 is built from 15 residues. The V segment lost 6 bases and the J segment 4 bases; nucleotides outside the gene matches: 7. Germline loops: CDR1 DFQATT, CDR2 SNEGSKA (reference sequence). The CDR3 region has the DNA TGCAGTGCCAGACCCCTAGCGGGAGGGTACAATGAGCAGTTCTTC. Encoded protein: CSARPLAGGYNEQFF.

There are a few counts of this clonotype. The rearrangement joins TRBV6-2 or TRBV6-3 to TRBJ1-1, with D uncertain. This CDR3 region has 14 residues. Trimming left V 6 bases short and J 1 base short, with 12 bases between. Germline V gene data show CDR1 as MNHEY and CDR2 as SVGEGT. CDR3 coding DNA: TGTGCCAGCAGAGGTCAGGCCTGGAACACTGAAGCTTTCTTT. Translating it yields CASRGQAWNTEAFF.

The rearrangement links TRBV15 to TRBJ2-7; the D gene could be TRBD1 or TRBD2 (6 bases each). The CDR3 contains 17 residues. The V end was cut by 3 bases, the J end by 8 bases, with 26 bases between. The germline V gene has CDR1 LNHNV and CDR2 YYDKDF (reference sequence). CDR3 loop: CATSRKTFGTGGHKQYF. In nucleotides, the CDR3 is TGTGCCACCAGCAGGAAAACATTTGGGACCGGGGGCCACAAGCAGTACTTC. The entire variable domain, with the rest obtained from reference TRBV15 and TRBJ2-7, is as follows: DAMVIQNPRYQVTQFGKPVTLSCSQTLNHNVMYWYQQKSSQAPKLLFHYYDKDFNNEADTPDNFQSRRPNTSFCFLDIRSPGLGDTAMYLCATSRKTFGTGGHKQYFGPGTRLTVT.

This clonotype has just a few counts. The V gene is TRBV7-3, the J gene TRBJ2-7; D may be TRBD1 (6 bases). Germline V gene sequence: CDR1 SGHTA, CDR2 FQGTGA. V was shortened by 7 bases and J by 5 bases, with 18 bases between the two germline ends. The CDR3 sequence is 14 residues long. This CDR3 reads CASTQRQVTHEQYF. CDR3 DNA sequence: TGTGCCAGCACCCAACGACAGGTTACCCACGAGCAGTACTTC.

In its sample, this clonotype was seen a few times. CDR3 loop: CASSGQGLAGGRPYNEQFF. The CDR3 coding sequence is TGCGCCAGCAGCGGACAGGGACTAGCGGGAGGCCGACCCTACAATGAGCAGTTCTTC. The chain uses TRBV5-1 and TRBJ2-1; 15 nucleotides line up with TRBD2. V trimming: 4 bases; J trimming: 2 bases; junction bases outside the gene matches: 10. The CDR3 runs to 19 residues. Germline lookup yields CDR1 SGHRS and CDR2 YFSETQ.

V gene TRBV20-1 combines with J gene TRBJ1-6; D is perhaps TRBD1 (6 bases). Trimming took off 0 bases at V and 8 bases at J, with 14 bases between the two ends. Germline values: CDR1 DFQATT, CDR2 SNEGSKA (reference sequence). The CDR3 length is 15 residues. The CDR3 spells CSARDPRGTDSPLHF. The DNA for the CDR3 is TGCAGTGCTAGAGACCCGAGGGGGACGGATTCACCCCTCCACTTT.

The chain is built from TRBV7-3 and TRBJ2-3; possibly TRBD2 for D (5 bases). This CDR3 spans 15 amino acids. Germline V gives CDR1 SGHTA, CDR2 FQGTGA. Trimming left V 7 bases short and J 6 bases short, with 20 bases between. The CDR3, as DNA: TGTGCCAGCAAGGTTGGGAGTTGGTCCGGCGATACGCAGTATTTT. This encodes CASKVGSWSGDTQYF.

In its sample, this clonotype was seen a few times. The chain carries TRBV29-1 and TRBJ2-3; 9 bases fit TRBD1. The germline V gene has CDR1 SQVTM and CDR2 ANQGSEA. Trimming removed 6 bases from V and 4 bases from J; junction bases left unmatched: 17. This CDR3 has 17 residues. CDR3 amino acids: CSVALYVTGGVPDTQYF. CDR3 nucleotide sequence: TGCAGCGTGGCCCTTTACGTGACAGGGGGGGTTCCAGATACGCAGTATTTT.

This clonotype has only a few counts. The rearrangement uses TRBV20-1 and TRBJ2-3; D is possibly TRBD1 or TRBD2 (6 bases each). Per the germline V gene, CDR1 is DFQATT and CDR2 is SNEGSKA (reference sequence). This CDR3 is built from 14 residues. The V end was cut by 1 base, the J end by 5 bases, with 13 bases between. CDR3 DNA sequence: TGCAGTGCTAGAGTATGGGGGGCTATAGATACGCAGTATTTT. Translated, it gives CSARVWGAIDTQYF.

J is TRBJ1-5 and V is TRBV20-1; D is undetermined. The germline gives CDR1 DFQATT, CDR2 SNEGSKA (reference sequence). CDR3 length: 18 amino acids. Deletions cut 0 bases from V and 0 bases from J, with 18 bases between. The CDR3, as DNA: TGCAGTGCTAGAGATGATAGAGCCTTCGCGGATAGCAATCAGCCCCAGCATTTT. Translating it yields CSARDDRAFADSNQPQHF.

The table lists this clonotype with a few counts. The chain recombines TRBV18 with TRBJ1-1; D call uncertain. V shed 3 bases and J shed 1 base, with 6 bases lying between them. Germline V lookup: CDR1 KGHSH, CDR2 LQKENI. The CDR3 has 13 amino acids. CDR3 protein: CASSPGENTEAFF. CDR3 nucleotide sequence: TGTGCCAGCTCACCTGGTGAGAACACTGAAGCTTTCTTT.

The chain is built from TRBV5-1 and TRBJ1-1; D is unresolved. Germline V gene sequence: CDR1 SGHRS, CDR2 YFSETQ. The CDR3 has 13 amino acids. V lost 0 bases and J lost 3, with 6 bases in between. For the CDR3, the DNA is TGCGCCAGCAGCTTGGACGGTTACACTGAAGCTTTCTTT. Protein: CASSLDGYTEAFF.

This sequence joins TRBV12-3 or TRBV12-4 and TRBJ1-4, with a tentative D call TRBD1 (6 bases). CDR3 length equals 13 residues. Trimming took 6 bases from V and 9 from J, leaving 14 bases between them. CDR3 sequence reads: CASRVDSGKKLFF. CDR3 sequence (DNA): TGTGCCAGCAGAGTGGACAGCGGAAAAAAACTGTTTTTT.

The chain recombines TRBV12-3 or TRBV12-4 with TRBJ2-5; 8 nucleotides agree with TRBD1. After removal of 6 bases from V and 1 base from J, the junction contained 1 base not matched to a gene. The length of the CDR3 is 13 residues. The CDR3 loop is CASRTGVQETQYF. CDR3 coding DNA: TGTGCCAGCAGGACAGGGGTCCAAGAGACCCAGTACTTC.

This clonotype was picked up a small number of times. This chain uses TRBV19 with TRBJ1-5; the D gene is possibly TRBD1 (6 bases). This CDR3 comprises 14 residues. Germline V gives CDR1 LNHDA, CDR2 SQIVND (reference sequence). V was cut by 3 bases and J by 5 bases, with 11 bases left in between. The CDR3: CASSMGGGHQPQHF. The CDR3 nucleotides read TGTGCCAGTAGTATGGGTGGGGGGCATCAGCCCCAGCATTTT.

This clonotype was seen only a few times. The chain has TRBV5-1 and TRBJ1-2, with no clear D. CDR1 and CDR2 from the germline V gene are SGHRS and YFSETQ. The CDR3 has 14 amino acids. V shed 3 bases and J shed 4 bases, with 13 bases lying between them. The CDR3 DNA reads TGCGCCAGCAGCTCCACCCTGGGCAGCTATGGCTACACCTTC. Its translation is CASSSTLGSYGYTF.

This clonotype was recorded a few times. The J gene is TRBJ1-2, the V gene TRBV3-1; TRBD1 is a possible D gene (5 bases). The length of the CDR3 is 15 residues. V gave up 1 base and J gave up 1 base, with 10 bases separating them. Germline CDR1 is LGHDT and CDR2 is YNNKEL (reference sequence). The CDR3 loop is CASSQVGGDNYGYTF. The CDR3 coding sequence is TGTGCCAGCAGCCAAGTCGGGGGAGATAACTATGGCTACACCTTC.

J is TRBJ2-1 and V is TRBV7-3; 10 nucleotides align to TRBD2. Germline V gene sequence: CDR1 SGHTA, CDR2 FQGTGA. The V and J ends lost 2 bases and 8 bases, in that order; junction bases with no gene match: 6. The CDR3 consists of 15 residues. The CDR3 DNA is TGTGCCAGCAGCTTAGCTAGCGGGAGTGGGGATGAGCAGTTCTTC. Amino acid sequence: CASSLASGSGDEQFF. Full variable domain (remainder filled in from reference TRBV7-3 and TRBJ2-1): GAGVSQTPSNKVTEKGKYVELRCDPISGHTALYWYRQSLGQGPEFLIYFQGTGAADDSGLPNDRFFAVRPEGSVSTLKIQRTERGDSAVYLCASSLASGSGDEQFFGPGTRLTVL.

This rearrangement joins TRBV18 to TRBJ1-5; D unclear. CDR1 is KGHSH and CDR2 is LQKENI in the germline V gene. Trimming stripped 2 bases from V and 4 bases from J, with 15 bases between. The CDR3 extends over 16 amino acids. CDR3 sequence: CASSPNVVGANQPQHF. CDR3 nucleotides: TGTGCCAGCTCACCAAATGTAGTGGGTGCGAATCAGCCCCAGCATTTT.

This clonotype was seen just once. The genes are TRBV20-1 and TRBJ1-5; 11 bases are shared with TRBD1. The trim removed 6 bases at V and 0 bases at J, leaving 13 bases unmatched. CDR1 is DFQATT and CDR2 is SNEGSKA in the germline V gene (reference sequence). The CDR3 length is 18 residues. The CDR3 sequence: CSAMRSGQGDDSNQPQHF. DNA for the CDR3: TGCAGTGCAATGAGATCGGGACAGGGGGACGATAGCAATCAGCCCCAGCATTTT.

This clonotype has only one observation. The V call is TRBV20-1, the J call TRBJ2-7; no firm D call. The V end was cut by 6 bases, the J end by 2 bases, with 17 bases between. CDR3 length: 14 residues. Germline CDR1 reads DFQATT; CDR2 reads SNEGSKA (reference sequence). The DNA of the CDR3 is TGCAGTGCCTATTCGACTCTGAGGCCCTACGAGCAGTACTTC. Its protein product is CSAYSTLRPYEQYF.

CDR3 region: CASSYSGFYEQYF. The DNA of the CDR3 is TGTGCCAGCAGTTACTCTGGATTCTACGAGCAGTACTTC. The V call is TRBV6-5, the J call TRBJ2-7; no definite D call. Germline CDR1 is MNHEY and CDR2 is SVGAGI. With 0 bases removed from V and 3 bases from J, the gap between germline ends came to 6 bases. The length of the CDR3 is 13 residues.

This clonotype was found a few times. This chain links TRBV6-5 with TRBJ2-1, with TRBD2 matching over 8 bases. CDR3 length equals 17 residues. Germline-derived CDR1 and CDR2 are MNHEY and SVGAGI. V lost 5 bases to trimming and J lost 4 bases; unmatched junction nucleotides: 13. CDR3 region: CASSAILGAGEYNEQFF. The CDR3 DNA follows: TGTGCCAGCAGTGCTATTCTAGGAGCGGGGGAATACAATGAGCAGTTCTTC.

In nucleotides, the CDR3 is TGCAGCGTTGGGGACAGGGTATACACCGGGGAGCTGTTTTTT. Its translation is CSVGDRVYTGELFF. The chain recombines TRBV29-1 with TRBJ2-2, with 9 bases that match TRBD1. The CDR3 has 14 residues. V lost 4 bases to trimming and J lost 3 bases; unmatched junction nucleotides: 3. CDR1 and CDR2 from the germline V gene are SQVTM and ANQGSEA.